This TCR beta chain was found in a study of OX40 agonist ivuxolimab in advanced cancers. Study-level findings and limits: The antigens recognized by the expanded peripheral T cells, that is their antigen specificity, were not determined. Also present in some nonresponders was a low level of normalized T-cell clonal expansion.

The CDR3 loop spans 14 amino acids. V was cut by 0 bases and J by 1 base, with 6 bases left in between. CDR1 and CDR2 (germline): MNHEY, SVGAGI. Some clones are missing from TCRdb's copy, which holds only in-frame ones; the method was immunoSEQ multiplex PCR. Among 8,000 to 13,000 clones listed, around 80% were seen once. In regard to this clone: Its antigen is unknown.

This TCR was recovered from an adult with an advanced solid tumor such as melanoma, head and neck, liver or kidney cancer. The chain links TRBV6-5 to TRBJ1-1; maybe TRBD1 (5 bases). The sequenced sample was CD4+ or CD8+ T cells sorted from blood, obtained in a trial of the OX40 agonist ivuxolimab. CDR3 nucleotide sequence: TGTGCCAGCAGTTACTCGGGGGGGAACACTGAAGCTTTCTTT. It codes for CASSYSGGNTEAFF.